The 13 T cell receptor beta chains below were found in one sample sequenced in a study of monozygotic twins with cystic fibrosis. TCRdb's copy holds only in-frame clones and misses some; the assay was immunoSEQ multiplex PCR. Here the sample spans 30,000 to 35,000 clones, approximately 70% being singletons. Sequencing was carried out using blood. These receptors all come from a girl aged 10-17 years with cystic fibrosis.

V gene TRBV18 combines with J gene TRBJ2-1; unclear D gene. The CDR3 is 16 residues long. V lost 5 bases and J 2 bases, leaving 16 bases between the germline ends. Germline V gene lookup returns CDR1 KGHSH and CDR2 LQKENI. As DNA, the CDR3 is TGTGCCAGCTCAGCGAAAGCAACGAGAACCTACAATGAGCAGTTCTTC. Protein sequence: CASSAKATRTYNEQFF.

The J gene is TRBJ2-4, the V gene TRBV4-3; perhaps TRBD1 as D (6 bases). The CDR3 has 13 amino acids. Germline V gene data show CDR1 as LGHNA and CDR2 as YSLEER. The germline V and J ends were trimmed by 1 base and 6 bases, with 7 bases remaining between them. CDR3: CASSQGGGNIQYF. The CDR3, as DNA: TGCGCCAGCAGCCAAGGAGGGGGAAACATTCAGTACTTC.

The chain combines TRBV6-1 with TRBJ2-7; TRBD2 matches 8 bases. Per the germline V gene, CDR1 is MNHNS and CDR2 is SASEGT. Trimming cost V 7 bases and J 3 bases; bases outside gene matches: 8. The CDR3 has 14 residues. Written as DNA, the CDR3 is TGTGCCAGCAACGATCGCGGGAGGCTCTACGAGCAGTACTTC. It translates to CASNDRGRLYEQYF.

The V gene is TRBV11-3, the J gene TRBJ2-7; D is tentatively TRBD1 or TRBD2 (6 bases each). The V gene lost 5 bases and the J gene lost 5 bases, with 19 bases spanning the gap. Germline-derived CDR1 and CDR2 are SGHNT and YENEEA. CDR3 size: 15 residues. CDR3 amino acids: CASSDSGGGGHEQYV. In nucleotides, the CDR3 is TGTGCCAGCAGCGACTCTGGAGGGGGTGGTCACGAGCAGTACGTC.

The CDR3 region has the DNA TGTGCCATCAGAGGAGGGGCGGGAACCTACAATGAGCAGTTCTTC. It encodes CAIRGGAGTYNEQFF. The genes are TRBV10-3 and TRBJ2-1; tentative D call: TRBD2 (6 bases). From germline, CDR1 is ENHRY and CDR2 SYGVKD. This CDR3 spans 15 amino acids. Trimming pared 6 bases from V and 2 bases from J, leaving 14 bases between.

This chain links TRBV6-6 with TRBJ2-7; TRBD2 matches 8 bases. The length of the CDR3 is 15 residues. V gave up 2 bases and J gave up 3 bases; unmatched junction bases: 6. Germline V gene sequence: CDR1 MNHNY, CDR2 SVGAGI (reference sequence). In DNA, the CDR3 is TGTGCCAGCAGTTACAGCGGGGGTGACTTCTACGAGCAGTACTTC. Its translation: CASSYSGGDFYEQYF.

CDR3 residues: CASSQVLLGSGEQFF. Written as DNA, the CDR3 is TGTGCCAGCAGCCAAGTGCTCTTGGGTAGCGGTGAGCAGTTCTTC. This chain connects TRBV14 to TRBJ2-1; tentatively, D is TRBD2 (6 bases). This CDR3 spans 15 amino acids. V lost 1 base and J lost 9, with 16 bases in between. The V gene's germline CDR1 is SGHDN and CDR2 FVKESK.

This clone was counted a few times. The chain carries TRBV7-9 and TRBJ1-2; 9 bases are a match to TRBD1. This CDR3 contains 13 residues. V was pared by 5 bases and J by 6 bases, with 4 bases of the junction left unmatched. Germline V lookup: CDR1 SEHNR, CDR2 FQNEAQ (reference sequence). The CDR3 here is CASSLGQGHGYTF. The CDR3 bases are TGTGCCAGCAGCCTCGGACAGGGGCATGGCTACACCTTC.

As to this clone: Mismatch with germline at one junction end may stem from a read error. The V call is TRBV5-1, the J call TRBJ1-1; 11 nucleotides align to TRBD1. The V gene's germline CDR1 is SGHRS and CDR2 YFSETQ. This CDR3 region has 15 residues. CDR3 in amino acids: CASRPEALPGQGVDF. The DNA of the CDR3 is TGCGCCAGCAGACCCGAAGCTCTTCCGGGACAGGGGGTAGACTTT.

This chain uses TRBV4-1 with TRBJ2-7, with a tentative D call TRBD2 (6 bases). Germline CDR1 MGHRA, CDR2 YSYEKL. With 0 bases removed from V and 3 bases from J, the gap between germline ends came to 12 bases. The CDR3 is 15 amino acids. The DNA of the CDR3 is TGCGCCAGCAGCCAAGAGATTCCGGGAGACTACGAGCAGTACGTC. It specifies CASSQEIPGDYEQYV.

J is TRBJ1-2 and V is TRBV19; 7 bases are a match to TRBD1. Unmatched junction bases numbered 0, after V lost 1 base and J lost 4 bases. The germline V gene has CDR1 LNHDA and CDR2 SQIVND (reference sequence). The CDR3 has 13 residues. The CDR3 spells CASSIAGGYGYTF. CDR3 nucleotide sequence: TGTGCCAGTAGTATAGCAGGGGGCTATGGCTACACCTTC.

The chain joins TRBV30 to TRBJ1-1; 9 positions match TRBD1. This CDR3 contains 13 residues. The germline V gene has CDR1 GTSNPN and CDR2 SVGIG (reference sequence). The V segment lost 3 bases and the J segment 3 bases; nucleotides outside the gene matches: 2. CDR3 sequence (DNA): TGTGCCTGGAGGTACAGGGGGCACACTGAAGCTTTCTTT. This translates into CAWRYRGHTEAFF.

This clone occurred a few times. The chain couples TRBV2 to TRBJ2-2, with D uncertain. The CDR3 length is 11 residues. Deletions cut 2 bases from V and 5 bases from J, with 0 bases between. Germline assignment: CDR1 SNHLY and CDR2 FYNNEI. CDR3 nucleotides: TGTGCCAGCAGTGAAACCGGGGAGCTGTTTTTT. This codes for CASSETGELFF.